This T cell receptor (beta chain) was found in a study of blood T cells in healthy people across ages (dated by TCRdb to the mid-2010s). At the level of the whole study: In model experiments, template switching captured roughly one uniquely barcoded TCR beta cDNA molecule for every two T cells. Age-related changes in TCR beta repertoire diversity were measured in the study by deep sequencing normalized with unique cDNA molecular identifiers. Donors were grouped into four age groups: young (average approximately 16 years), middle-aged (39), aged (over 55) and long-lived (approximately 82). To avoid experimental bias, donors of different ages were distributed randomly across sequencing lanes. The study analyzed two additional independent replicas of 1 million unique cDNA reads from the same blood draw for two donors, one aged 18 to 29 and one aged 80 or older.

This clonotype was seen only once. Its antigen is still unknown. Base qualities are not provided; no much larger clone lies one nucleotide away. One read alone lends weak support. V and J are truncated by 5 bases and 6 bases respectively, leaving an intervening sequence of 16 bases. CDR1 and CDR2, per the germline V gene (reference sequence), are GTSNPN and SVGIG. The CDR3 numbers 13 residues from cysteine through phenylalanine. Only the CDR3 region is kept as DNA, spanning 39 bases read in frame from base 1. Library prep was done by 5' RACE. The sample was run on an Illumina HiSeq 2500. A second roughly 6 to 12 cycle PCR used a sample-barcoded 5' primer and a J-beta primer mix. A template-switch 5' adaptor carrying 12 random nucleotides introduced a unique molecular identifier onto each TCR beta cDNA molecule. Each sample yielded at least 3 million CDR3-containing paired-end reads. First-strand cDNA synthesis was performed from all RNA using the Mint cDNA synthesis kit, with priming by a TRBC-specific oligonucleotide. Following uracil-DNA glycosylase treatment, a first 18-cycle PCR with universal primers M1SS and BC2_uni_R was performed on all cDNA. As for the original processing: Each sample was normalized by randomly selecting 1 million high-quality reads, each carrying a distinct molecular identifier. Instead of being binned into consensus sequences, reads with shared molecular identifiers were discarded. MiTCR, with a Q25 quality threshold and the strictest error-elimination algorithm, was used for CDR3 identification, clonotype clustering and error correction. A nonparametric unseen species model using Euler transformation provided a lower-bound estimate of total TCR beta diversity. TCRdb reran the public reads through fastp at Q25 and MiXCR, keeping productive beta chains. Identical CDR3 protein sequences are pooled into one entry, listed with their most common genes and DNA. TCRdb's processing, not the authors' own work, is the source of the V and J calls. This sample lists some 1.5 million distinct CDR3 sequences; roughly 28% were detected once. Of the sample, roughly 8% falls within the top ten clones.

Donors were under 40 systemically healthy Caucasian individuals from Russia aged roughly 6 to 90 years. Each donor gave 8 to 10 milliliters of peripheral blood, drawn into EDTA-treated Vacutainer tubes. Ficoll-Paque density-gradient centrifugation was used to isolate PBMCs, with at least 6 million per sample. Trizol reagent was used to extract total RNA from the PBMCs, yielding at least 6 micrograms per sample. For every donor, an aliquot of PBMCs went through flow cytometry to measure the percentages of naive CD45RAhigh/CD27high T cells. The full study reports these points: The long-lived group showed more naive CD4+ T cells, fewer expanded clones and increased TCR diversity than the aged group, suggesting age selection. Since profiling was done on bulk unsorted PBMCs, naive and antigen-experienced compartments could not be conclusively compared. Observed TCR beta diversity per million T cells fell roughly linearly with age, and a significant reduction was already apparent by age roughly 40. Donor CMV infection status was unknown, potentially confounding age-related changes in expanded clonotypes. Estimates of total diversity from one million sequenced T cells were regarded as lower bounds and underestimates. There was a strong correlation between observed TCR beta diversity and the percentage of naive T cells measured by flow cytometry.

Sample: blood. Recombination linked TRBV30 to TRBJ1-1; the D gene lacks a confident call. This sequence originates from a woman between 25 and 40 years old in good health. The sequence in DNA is TGTGCCTGGGTAGGACTAAGGCGACCTGAAGCTTTCTTT. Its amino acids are CAWVGLRRPEAFF.